Listed here are 14 T cell receptor beta chains from one sample, sequenced in a study of shared clonotypes between healthy human individuals. Repertoires were generated with immunoSEQ multiplex PCR, while TCRdb's copy carries only in-frame clones and drops some. Of 2 million to 2.5 million clones detected, 90% to 95% appear once; the ten largest clones hold under 0.45%. Sequenced: naive CD4+ T cells from PBMCs. As to subset: CD45RA+ positively selected. The receptors derive from a young man in good health. Some clones in this sample may be carry-over from other donors' samples.

CDR3: CASSLEGRRYEQYF. The DNA for the CDR3 is TGCGCCAGCAGCTTGGAGGGCCGGAGATACGAGCAGTACTTC. J is TRBJ2-7 and V is TRBV5-1; no reliable D call. The CDR3 is made up of 14 amino acids. V was trimmed by 0 bases and J by 4 bases, leaving 11 bases between them. CDR1 and CDR2 (germline): SGHRS, YFSETQ.

The DNA for the CDR3 is TGTGCCAGCAGTTCCGGGACTAGCGGGAAGGGGGAGCTGTTTTTT. The encoded protein is CASSSGTSGKGELFF. The chain couples TRBV6-5 to TRBJ2-2; 13 positions match TRBD2. Per germline, CDR1 MNHEY and CDR2 SVGAGI. After removal of 4 bases from V and 8 bases from J, the junction contained 4 bases not matched to a gene. This CDR3 is 15 amino acids long.

The chain employs TRBV5-4 and TRBJ2-1, with TRBD2 matching over 8 bases. The ends lost 7 bases at V and 0 bases at J; junction bases unmatched: 9. The CDR3 has 16 residues. From germline, CDR1 is SGHNT and CDR2 YYREEE (reference sequence). The CDR3 protein is CASGSGGGLSYNEQFF. CDR3 bases: TGTGCCAGCGGGTCTGGCGGGGGGCTCTCCTACAATGAGCAGTTCTTC.

The chain joins TRBV2 to TRBJ1-4; D unclear. The germline V gene encodes CDR1 SNHLY and CDR2 FYNNEI. This CDR3 region has 10 residues. V was pared by 8 bases and J by 8 bases, with 6 bases between. This chain's CDR3 is CASSWEKLFF. Here the CDR3 DNA reads TGTGCCAGCTCCTGGGAAAAACTGTTTTTT.

A word on this clone: The junction departs from the called germline gene at one end, perhaps through a read error. This chain links TRBV4-1 with TRBJ2-1; D is uncertain. Germline CDR1 is MGHRA and CDR2 is YSYEKL. The CDR3 contains 13 residues. The CDR3 reads CASSQDYTGPSVF. The CDR3 DNA reads as TGCGCCAGCAGCCAAGATTATACCGGCCCCTCGGTCTTC.

The V call is TRBV2, the J call TRBJ2-7, with 7 positions matching TRBD1. V dropped 8 bases and J dropped 9; count of bases not matched to a gene: 13. Germline V gene sequence: CDR1 SNHLY, CDR2 FYNNEI. The CDR3 is made up of 13 amino acids. The chain's CDR3 is CASSGTEGVRQYF. CDR3 nucleotides: TGTGCCAGCTCCGGGACAGAGGGTGTTAGGCAGTACTTC. The variable domain in full, completed from reference TRBV2 and TRBJ2-7, reads EPEVTQTPSHQVTQMGQEVILRCVPISNHLYFYWYRQILGQKVEFLVSFYNNEISEKSEIFDDQFSVERPDGSNFTLKIRSTKLEDSAMYFCASSGTEGVRQYFGPGTRLTVT.

The chain couples TRBV19 to TRBJ2-1, with 12 positions matching TRBD2. V shed 3 bases, J shed 3 bases, and the junction held 9 bases outside the gene matches. The V gene's germline CDR1 is LNHDA and CDR2 SQIVND (reference sequence). The CDR3 totals 18 residues. As DNA, the CDR3 is TGTGCCAGTAGTATCTACATACTAGCGGGAGGACGCTACAATGAGCAGTTCTTC. Translation: CASSIYILAGGRYNEQFF.

The J gene is TRBJ2-5, the V gene TRBV4-2; no clear D gene. This CDR3 region has 13 residues. CDR1 is LGHNA, CDR2 YNFKEQ, per germline. Trimming stripped 4 bases from V and 1 base from J, with 7 bases between. The chain's CDR3 is CASSPRAQETQYF. The CDR3 region has the DNA TGTGCCAGCAGCCCCCGGGCCCAAGAGACCCAGTACTTC.

The chain combines TRBV19 with TRBJ1-1, with D perhaps matching TRBD1 (5 bases). CDR3 length equals 13 residues. Trimming cost V 9 bases and J 5 bases, with 16 bases left between them. The germline CDR1 and CDR2 sequences are LNHDA and SQIVND (reference sequence). The CDR3 DNA reads as TGTGCCAGCTCGGTGGGGGGGGAGACTGAAGCTTTCTTT. This codes for CASSVGGETEAFF.

V is TRBV28 and J is TRBJ2-7; tentatively, D is TRBD2 (7 bases). CDR3 length: 15 amino acids. CDR1 is MDHEN and CDR2 is SYDVKM in the germline V gene. Deletions cut 2 bases from V and 5 bases from J, with 16 bases between. The CDR3 coding sequence is TGTGCCAGCAGTTTAGGGGGCGCGGGAGTAAACGAGCAGTACTTC. This codes for CASSLGGAGVNEQYF. Together with reference TRBV28 and TRBJ2-7, the CDR3 gives the full variable domain: DVKVTQSSRYLVKRTGEKVFLECVQDMDHENMFWYRQDPGLGLRLIYFSYDVKMKEKGDIPEGYSVSREKKERFSLILESASTNQTSMYLCASSLGGAGVNEQYFGPGTRLTVT.

The chain has TRBV18 and TRBJ1-2, with a tentative D call TRBD1 (5 bases). Per germline, CDR1 KGHSH and CDR2 LQKENI. This CDR3 is built from 15 residues. V shed 4 bases and J shed 3 bases, with 15 bases lying between them. This chain's CDR3 is CASSLGQGTHYGYTF. As DNA, the CDR3 is TGTGCCAGCTCACTCGGGCAGGGAACCCACTATGGCTACACCTTC.

This chain uses TRBV5-1 with TRBJ2-5, with TRBD1 identical over 10 bases. The CDR3 runs 15 residues. Germline CDR1 reads SGHRS; CDR2 reads YFSETQ. V gave up 4 bases and J gave up 0 bases; unmatched junction bases: 3. The CDR3 DNA sequence: TGCGCCAGCAGCACCGGACAGGGGGACCAAGAGACCCAGTACTTC. It codes for CASSTGQGDQETQYF.

V and J are TRBV11-3 and TRBJ2-1; 10 positions agree with TRBD2. The CDR3 consists of 16 residues. V lost 1 base to trimming and J lost 9 bases; unmatched junction nucleotides: 9. Germline CDR1 reads SGHNT; CDR2 reads YENEEA. DNA of the CDR3: TGTGCCAGCAGCTTAGGTGGGCTAGCGGGAGCGGTTGAGCAGTTCTTC. Translation: CASSLGGLAGAVEQFF.

CDR3 sequence (DNA): TGTGCCAGCAGCTCCCCTTCGGGAGCGGCCTACAATGAGCAGTTCTTC. Amino acid sequence: CASSSPSGAAYNEQFF. The chain employs TRBV5-4 and TRBJ2-1, with D perhaps matching TRBD2 (6 bases). This CDR3 comprises 16 residues. V was cut by 3 bases and J by 2 bases, with 15 bases left in between. Looked up from germline, CDR1 is SGHNT and CDR2 is YYREEE (reference sequence).